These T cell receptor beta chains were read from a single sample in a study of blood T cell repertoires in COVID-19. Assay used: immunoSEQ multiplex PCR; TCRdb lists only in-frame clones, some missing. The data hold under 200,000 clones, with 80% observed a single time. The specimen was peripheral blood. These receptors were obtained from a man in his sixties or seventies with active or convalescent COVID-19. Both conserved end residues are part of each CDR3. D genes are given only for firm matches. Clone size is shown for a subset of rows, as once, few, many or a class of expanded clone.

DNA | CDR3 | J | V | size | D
TGTGCTCTGCGGGGCACCGGGGAGCTGTTTTTT | CALRGTGELFF | TRBJ2-2 | TRBV7-8 | . | .
TGTGCCAGTAGTATACCAAACATGAACACTGAAGCTTTCTTT | CASSIPNMNTEAFF | TRBJ1-1 | TRBV19 | . | .
TGTGCCAGCAGCCCGGGGGGCGGCTACACCATATATTTT | CASSPGGGYTIYF | TRBJ1-3 | TRBV7-2 | . | .
TGTGCCAGCAGATTAGGACATCTCCCCTACAATGAGCAGTTCTTC | CASRLGHLPYNEQFF | TRBJ2-1 | TRBV27 | . | .
TGTGCCAGCAGCTTGATCTCGGAGCAGTACTTC | CASSLISEQYF | TRBJ2-7 | TRBV5-6 | . | .
TGTGCCAGCAGTTCAGAAGGGGAGCCCCAGCATTTT | CASSSEGEPQHF | TRBJ1-5 | TRBV12-3/TRBV12-4 | . | .
TGTGCCAGCAGCTCAGCTCTCGGCGGGATCGCAGATACGCAGTATTTT | CASSSALGGIADTQYF | TRBJ2-3 | TRBV5-4 | few | .
TGCGCCAGCAGCTACCCAGGGGTAGACACCGGGGAGCTGTTTTTT | CASSYPGVDTGELFF | TRBJ2-2 | TRBV5-1 | . | .
TGCGCCAGCAGCCCCCAGGCCGTGGTAGGAGGCTACACCTTC | CASSPQAVVGGYTF | TRBJ1-2 | TRBV4-3 | . | .
TGTGCCATCATTGGACAGGGCGCCTACGAGCAGTACTTC | CAIIGQGAYEQYF | TRBJ2-7 | TRBV10-3 | . | TRBD1
TGTGCCAGCAGCTTAGCTGGGACAGGGGGTTTAAGGGAGCAGTTCTTC | CASSLAGTGGLREQFF | TRBJ2-1 | TRBV11-3 | . | TRBD1
TGTGCCACGTGGGGCCCGACAGATACGCAGTATTTT | CATWGPTDTQYF | TRBJ2-3 | TRBV27 | . | .
TGCAGCGTTGACTTAGTCCAAGAGACCCAGTACTTC | CSVDLVQETQYF | TRBJ2-5 | TRBV29-1 | . | .
TGTGCCAGCAGCGTCGCCGGTAGCAATCAGCCCCAGCATTTT | CASSVAGSNQPQHF | TRBJ1-5 | TRBV9 | once | .
TGTGCCAGCAGGGGTTCTAGCAACGCCTACGAGCAGTACTTC | CASRGSSNAYEQYF | TRBJ2-7 | TRBV2 | . | .
TGCGCCAGCAGAACTTCGGGGGACTATGGCTACACCTTC | CASRTSGDYGYTF | TRBJ1-2 | TRBV5-1 | . | .
TGTGCCAGCAAGGGTTTAGGCGGGAGAGCAGATACGCAGTATTTT | CASKGLGGRADTQYF | TRBJ2-3 | TRBV2 | . | TRBD2
TGTGCCAGCAGTTACTCGCGCAGGGGAGCCACTGAAGCTTTCTTT | CASSYSRRGATEAFF | TRBJ1-1 | TRBV6-5 | . | .
TGTGCCAGCAGCCCGGACAGGGGGCTTACCGGGGAGCTGTTTTTT | CASSPDRGLTGELFF | TRBJ2-2 | TRBV7-9 | . | TRBD1
TGTGCCAGCAGCTTAGGAGGGTTGATCTATGGCTACACCTTC | CASSLGGLIYGYTF | TRBJ1-2 | TRBV7-9 | . | .
TGTGCCAGCAGACGCGGGGGAACAGATACGCAGTATTTT | CASRRGGTDTQYF | TRBJ2-3 | TRBV5-8 | . | TRBD2
TGTGCCAGCAGCTGGGGGACAGGGGGAAACACCGGGGAGCTGTTTTTT | CASSWGTGGNTGELFF | TRBJ2-2 | TRBV7-2 | . | TRBD1
TGTGCCAGCAGCTTAGCTAGAGTGTCCTTCAATGAGCAGTTCTTC | CASSLARVSFNEQFF | TRBJ2-1 | TRBV11-1 | . | .
TGTGCTAGTGGTTCGACAGGTTACAATGAGCAGTTCTTC | CASGSTGYNEQFF | TRBJ2-1 | TRBV12-5 | . | .
TGCGCCAGCAGCCGGCAGGTGGACACTGAAGCTTTCTTT | CASSRQVDTEAFF | TRBJ1-1 | TRBV4-1 | . | .
TGTGCCAGCAGCGTCGGTGGGACTAGCACTGAGCAGTTCTTC | CASSVGGTSTEQFF | TRBJ2-1 | TRBV9 | . | TRBD2
TGTGCCAGCAGCTTAGAACAGGGCGTATATGGCTACACCTTC | CASSLEQGVYGYTF | TRBJ1-2 | TRBV7-9 | . | .
TGTGCCAGTAGTATGGCAGGGTTGACCACTGAAGCTTTCTTT | CASSMAGLTTEAFF | TRBJ1-1 | TRBV19 | . | .
TGTGCCAGCGTACTCCGTTCTAGCGGCTCCTACGAGCAGTACTTC | CASVLRSSGSYEQYF | TRBJ2-7 | TRBV6-5 | . | TRBD2
TGTGCCAGCAGCGTAGGAACGGGGTTTGGGGGCTTTTCACCCCTCCACTTT | CASSVGTGFGGFSPLHF | TRBJ1-6 | TRBV9 | many | .
TGTGCCAGCAGTGGCCGTAGGAGGACAGAGGAGGATCAGCCCCAGCATTTT | CASSGRRRTEEDQPQHF | TRBJ1-5 | TRBV6-1 | . | .
TGTGCCTGGAGTCAACAGATACAAGAGACCCAGTACTTC | CAWSQQIQETQYF | TRBJ2-5 | TRBV30 | . | .
TGTGCCAGTAGTATAGGGGGCTCGCGAGCTTTCTTT | CASSIGGSRAFF | TRBJ1-1 | TRBV19 | few | .
TGTGCCAGCAGCCAAGGGACAGCTGAAAAACTGTTTTTT | CASSQGTAEKLFF | TRBJ1-4 | TRBV3-1/TRBV3-2 | once | .
TGTGCCAGCAGCCAATTTTCAGGGTCCAATTCACCCCTCCACTTT | CASSQFSGSNSPLHF | TRBJ1-6 | TRBV7-2 | . | .
TGCGCCAGCACCCCGGGGGTGGGATTTATAAGCTCCTACAATGAGCAGTTCTTC | CASTPGVGFISSYNEQFF | TRBJ2-1 | TRBV5-1 | . | .